These 27 T cell receptor beta chains were sequenced from one sample in a study of Ad26.COV2.S vaccination and SARS-CoV-2 variants. Sequencing used immunoSEQ multiplex PCR; TCRdb keeps in-frame clones, though not all of them. The table lists roughly 390,000 clones, approximately 91% of them singletons. Treatment specified: 19 received Ad26.COV2.S at low or high dose, single or two shots; about 5 received placebo; per-sample allocation not given. Sampling occurred on day 63 after the first vaccine or placebo injection. Sequencing used peripheral blood, obtained in a trial of Ad26.COV2.S vaccine versus placebo. These receptors were obtained from a person between 18 and 60 years old who received the Ad26.COV2.S COVID-19 vaccine or a placebo.

The chain uses TRBV6-1 and TRBJ2-5; D unclear. The CDR3 extends over 13 amino acids. Germline V CDR1 and CDR2: MNHNS, SASEGT. The V and J ends lost 1 base and 2 bases respectively, with 5 bases between them. The CDR3 DNA follows: TGTGCCAGCAGTGAAGACCATCAAGAGACCCAGTACTTC. It translates to CASSEDHQETQYF.

The chain couples TRBV14 to TRBJ1-4; D possibly corresponds to TRBD1 (5 bases). The CDR3 length is 16 residues. Germline assignment: CDR1 SGHDN and CDR2 FVKESK. Between the trimmed V and J ends, which lost 0 bases and 8 bases, there was a span of 16 bases. CDR3 residues: CASSQDVRQGSEKLFF. CDR3 DNA sequence: TGTGCCAGCAGCCAAGACGTTAGGCAGGGAAGCGAAAAACTGTTTTTT.

The chain is built from TRBV4-1 and TRBJ1-5, with D perhaps TRBD1 (6 bases). Trimming pared 1 base from V and 2 bases from J, leaving 12 bases between. The CDR3 length is 16 residues. Germline CDR1 reads MGHRA; CDR2 reads YSYEKL. CDR3 bases: TGCGCCAGCAGCCAAGGCAGGGGTCGTGGCAATCAGCCCCAGCATTTT. Protein product: CASSQGRGRGNQPQHF.

CDR3: CASSRDGGKAQYF. CDR3 in DNA: TGTGCCAGCAGCCGGGACGGTGGCAAGGCCCAGTACTTC. The V gene is TRBV7-2, the J gene TRBJ2-5, with D possibly being TRBD1 or TRBD2 (5 bases each). Germline lookup yields CDR1 SGHTA and CDR2 FQGNSA. This CDR3 is built from 13 residues. The V end was cut by 5 bases, the J end by 9 bases, with 16 bases between.

This rearrangement joins TRBV4-3 to TRBJ1-2; no clear D gene. Trimming removed 0 bases at V and 5 bases at J, with 19 bases between. Germline V gene lookup returns CDR1 LGHNA and CDR2 YSLEER. This CDR3 has 17 amino acids. CDR3 in amino acids: CASSQDQETQIPYGYTF. CDR3 in DNA: TGCGCCAGCAGCCAAGATCAGGAGACTCAGATCCCTTATGGCTACACCTTC.

The chain combines TRBV19 with TRBJ1-4, with D tentatively TRBD1 (6 bases). The germline V gene encodes CDR1 LNHDA and CDR2 SQIVND (reference sequence). The V end was cut by 5 bases, the J end by 8 bases, with 12 bases between. CDR3 length equals 13 residues. The CDR3 sequence is CASSGQGIEKLFF. For the CDR3, the DNA is TGTGCCAGTAGTGGGCAGGGGATAGAAAAACTGTTTTTT.

This CDR3 is CASSIQFSGANVLTF. The CDR3 DNA reads TGTGCCAGTAGTATACAATTCTCTGGGGCCAACGTCCTGACTTTC. The chain carries TRBV19 and TRBJ2-6; D is ambiguous. The germline V and J ends were trimmed by 2 bases and 0 bases, with 5 bases remaining between them. This CDR3 comprises 15 residues. Germline-derived CDR1 and CDR2 are LNHDA and SQIVND (reference sequence).

This clone was counted between two and nine times. CDR3 coding DNA: TGTGCCAGTAGCCGGAACCCACGGGGCAGGGGCAACGAGCAGTACTTC. This encodes CASSRNPRGRGNEQYF. V and J are TRBV19 and TRBJ2-7; tentatively, D is TRBD1 (6 bases). CDR3 length equals 16 residues. Germline assignment: CDR1 LNHDA and CDR2 SQIVND (reference sequence). Trimming shortened V by 6 bases and J by 5 bases, and 23 bases separated the two germline ends.

The V call is TRBV19, the J call TRBJ2-7, with 8 bases aligning to TRBD2. The CDR3 loop spans 15 amino acids. Per the germline V gene, CDR1 is LNHDA and CDR2 is SQIVND (reference sequence). Trimming removed 4 bases from V and 5 bases from J; junction bases left unmatched: 10. The CDR3 bases are TGTGCCAGTAGTACCTCCGGGACTAGAATGAACGAGCAGTACTTC. It is translated as CASSTSGTRMNEQYF.

This chain joins TRBV4-1 and TRBJ1-6, with D possibly being TRBD1 (6 bases). This CDR3 is built from 16 residues. Germline-derived CDR1 and CDR2 are MGHRA and YSYEKL. V lost 0 bases to trimming and J lost 10 bases, with 16 bases between them. The CDR3 bases are TGCGCCAGCAGCCAAGATGGTGCGGGGGCGCGATCACCCCTCCACTTT. Protein product: CASSQDGAGARSPLHF.

Only one count was recorded for this clone. V and J are TRBV7-8 and TRBJ2-1; D assignment may be TRBD1 or TRBD2 (5 bases each). Germline V gives CDR1 SGHVS, CDR2 FQNEAQ. This CDR3 has 16 amino acids. V lost 0 bases and J 7 bases, leaving 16 bases between the germline ends. CDR3 DNA sequence: TGTGCCAGCAGCTTAGCGTCGCTCTTTGGGGGAAATGAGCAGTTCTTC. It is translated as CASSLASLFGGNEQFF.

The chain joins TRBV4-1 to TRBJ1-4, with D uncertain. Trimming removed 1 base from V and 4 bases from J, with 7 bases in between. CDR1 and CDR2 (germline): MGHRA, YSYEKL. This CDR3 comprises 14 residues. The CDR3 loop reads CASSQGQNNEKLFF. The CDR3 nucleotides read TGCGCCAGCAGCCAAGGCCAGAATAATGAAAAACTGTTTTTT.

The V gene is TRBV6-5, the J gene TRBJ2-2, with TRBD2 identical over 10 bases. The CDR3 covers 16 residues. CDR1 MNHEY and CDR2 SVGAGI come from the germline V gene. J was trimmed by 7 bases and V by 3 bases; bases with no gene match: 8. CDR3 nucleotide sequence: TGTGCCAGCAGTTATAGGGCTAGCGGGGGAATCGGGGAGCTGTTTTTT. It encodes CASSYRASGGIGELFF.

This clone was counted a single time. The J gene is TRBJ2-5, the V gene TRBV7-9; D unclear. The V and J ends lost 5 bases and 5 bases respectively, with 9 bases between them. Germline V gene lookup returns CDR1 SEHNR and CDR2 FQNEAQ (reference sequence). The CDR3 sequence is 12 residues long. The CDR3 reads CASSNVFETQYF. CDR3 in DNA: TGTGCCAGCAGCAACGTATTCGAGACCCAGTACTTC.

Remarks on this clone: This same CDR3 is encoded by further DNA sequences in the sample. This chain connects TRBV5-1 to TRBJ2-5; 8 bases match TRBD2. The CDR3 runs to 14 residues. Per germline, CDR1 SGHRS and CDR2 YFSETQ. J was trimmed by 1 base and V by 3 bases; bases with no gene match: 2. The CDR3 loop reads CASSSGGAQETQYF. In DNA form, the CDR3 reads TGCGCCAGCAGCTCCGGGGGGGCCCAAGAGACCCAGTACTTC.

This clone appeared a single time. This sequence joins TRBV27 and TRBJ2-7, with D possibly matching TRBD2 (5 bases). The germline gives CDR1 MNHEY, CDR2 SMNVEV (reference sequence). The CDR3 sequence is 14 residues long. Trimming removed 2 bases at V and 6 bases at J, with 14 bases between. CDR3 sequence reads: CASSLTGVAGEQYF. The CDR3 DNA reads as TGTGCCAGCAGTTTAACCGGGGTTGCAGGCGAGCAGTACTTC.

The chain couples TRBV30 to TRBJ1-5; a weak D match, TRBD1 (5 bases). Trimming removed 2 bases at V and 2 bases at J, with 7 bases between. Germline V CDR1 and CDR2: GTSNPN, SVGIG (reference sequence). The CDR3 spans 13 residues. CDR3 sequence reads: CAWSTRGNQPQHF. The DNA of the CDR3 is TGTGCCTGGAGTACCAGGGGCAATCAGCCCCAGCATTTT.

The chain employs TRBV5-1 and TRBJ2-1; tentatively, D is TRBD1 (5 bases). CDR1 and CDR2 (germline): SGHRS, YFSETQ. CDR3 length: 15 residues. Trimming took off 0 bases at V and 3 bases at J, with 10 bases between the two ends. The CDR3 nucleotides read TGCGCCAGCAGCTTGGATGCAGGGAACTACAATGAGCAGTTCTTC. Its protein product is CASSLDAGNYNEQFF.

The chain is built from TRBV25-1 and TRBJ2-1; possible D gene TRBD1, 6 bases. V dropped 2 bases and J dropped 10 bases, with 15 bases sitting between them. Germline V lookup: CDR1 MGHDK, CDR2 SYGVNS. The CDR3 runs 14 residues. The CDR3, as DNA: TGTGCCAGCAGTGAAGGGGCAGGGGTTGGGGAGCAGTTCTTC. It yields the protein CASSEGAGVGEQFF.

The chain employs TRBV27 and TRBJ2-7; D possibly matches TRBD1 or TRBD2 (5 bases each). V was pared by 6 bases and J by 3 bases, with 12 bases between. The CDR3 spans 13 residues. Germline lookup yields CDR1 MNHEY and CDR2 SMNVEV (reference sequence). The CDR3 spells CASSRDAIYEQYF. The CDR3 DNA reads TGTGCCAGCAGCAGGGACGCCATCTACGAGCAGTACTTC.

This clone was detected once. V and J are TRBV5-4 and TRBJ1-1; no clear D. Germline V gene data show CDR1 as SGHNT and CDR2 as YYREEE (reference sequence). V lost 4 bases and J 1 base, leaving 8 bases between the germline ends. This CDR3 comprises 13 residues. CDR3 sequence (DNA): TGTGCCAGCAGCCAAGGAGGGAACACTGAAGCTTTCTTT. Its protein is CASSQGGNTEAFF.

This clone has more than one count but fewer than ten. Other DNA sequences from this sample encode an identical CDR3 as well. The chain is built from TRBV11-2 and TRBJ1-1; D is unresolved. CDR3 length: 13 residues. V was trimmed by 1 base and J by 1 base, leaving 4 bases between them. Germline lookup yields CDR1 SGHAT and CDR2 FQNNGV. The CDR3 sequence is CASSLGRNTEAFF. The CDR3 DNA follows: TGTGCCAGCAGCTTAGGTCGGAACACTGAAGCTTTCTTT. Combining the CDR3 with reference TRBV11-2 and TRBJ1-1 gives the whole variable domain EAGVAQSPRYKIIEKRQSVAFWCNPISGHATLYWYQQILGQGPKLLIQFQNNGVVDDSQLPKDRFSAERLKGVDSTLKIQPAKLEDSAVYLCASSLGRNTEAFFGQGTRLTVV.

V usage is TRBV4-1 and J usage is TRBJ2-7, with D tentatively TRBD1 (5 bases). Germline CDR1 reads MGHRA; CDR2 reads YSYEKL. The V end was cut by 1 base, the J end by 5 bases, with 12 bases between. The CDR3 extends over 14 amino acids. CDR3 coding DNA: TGCGCCAGCAGCCAAGGGGGCCATTGGGACGAGCAGTACTTC. Translated, it gives CASSQGGHWDEQYF.

The J gene is TRBJ2-3, the V gene TRBV29-1; 8 bases are a match to TRBD2. CDR3 length equals 15 residues. Germline CDR1 reads SQVTM; CDR2 reads ANQGSEA. V shed 4 bases and J 6 bases; nucleotides not matched to a gene: 12. CDR3 protein: CSVVFAGGSGDTQYF. CDR3 sequence (DNA): TGCAGCGTTGTCTTTGCGGGGGGTTCTGGGGATACGCAGTATTTT.

In the case of this clone: A read error may produce the germline difference seen at one junction end. The rearrangement uses TRBV19 and TRBJ1-2; D might be TRBD1 (5 bases). The CDR3 runs to 12 residues. Per the germline V gene, CDR1 is LNHDA and CDR2 is SQIVND (reference sequence). The CDR3, as DNA: TGTGCCAGTACTATAGGGATAAGGGGCTTTGCCTTC. It is translated as CASTIGIRGFAF.

As to this clone: The same CDR3 also results from other DNA sequences found in this sample. DNA for the CDR3: TGTGCCAGCAGCTTAAACCCGGGACGGATCTCCTACGAGCAGTACTTC. Its translation: CASSLNPGRISYEQYF. The genes are TRBV7-2 and TRBJ2-7; D tentatively fits TRBD1 or TRBD2 (5 bases each). The CDR3 sequence is 16 residues long. Germline V gene sequence: CDR1 SGHTA, CDR2 FQGNSA. The V gene lost 2 bases and the J gene lost 0 bases, with 14 bases spanning the gap. The full variable domain, in which reference TRBV7-2 and TRBJ2-7 provide the parts outside the CDR3, is GAGVSQSPSNKVTEKGKDVELRCDPISGHTALYWYRQSLGQGLEFLIYFQGNSAPDKSGLPSDRFSAERTGGSVSTLTIQRTQQEDSAVYLCASSLNPGRISYEQYFGPGTRLTVT.

The chain couples TRBV27 to TRBJ2-7; maybe TRBD2 (6 bases). CDR3 length equals 16 residues. V gave up 6 bases and J gave up 4 bases, with 22 bases separating them. The germline gives CDR1 MNHEY, CDR2 SMNVEV (reference sequence). CDR3 loop: CASSPKSDYSGYEQYF. CDR3 in DNA: TGTGCCAGCAGCCCTAAATCGGACTACTCTGGGTACGAGCAGTACTTC.